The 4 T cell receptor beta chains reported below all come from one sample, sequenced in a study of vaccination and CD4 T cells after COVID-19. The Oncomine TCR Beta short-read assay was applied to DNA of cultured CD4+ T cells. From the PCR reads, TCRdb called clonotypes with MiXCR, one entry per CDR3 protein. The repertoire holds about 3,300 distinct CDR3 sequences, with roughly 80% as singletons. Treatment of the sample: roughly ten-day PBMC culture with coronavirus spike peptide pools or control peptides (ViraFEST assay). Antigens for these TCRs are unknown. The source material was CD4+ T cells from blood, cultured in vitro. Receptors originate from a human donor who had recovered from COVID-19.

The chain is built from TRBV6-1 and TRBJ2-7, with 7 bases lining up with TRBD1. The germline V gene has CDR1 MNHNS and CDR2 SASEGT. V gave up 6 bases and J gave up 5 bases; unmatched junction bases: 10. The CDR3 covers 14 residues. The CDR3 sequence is CASRRQGRLDEQYF. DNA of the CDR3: TGTGCCAGCAGGCGACAGGGAAGGCTCGACGAGCAGTACTTC.

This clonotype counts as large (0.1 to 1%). CDR3 in amino acids: CASSLMGQPQHF. As DNA, the CDR3 is TGTGCCAGCAGCTTAATGGGTCAGCCCCAGCATTTT. The chain employs TRBV7-2 and TRBJ1-5, with D unresolved. This CDR3 comprises 12 residues. Germline V gene data show CDR1 as SGHTA and CDR2 as FQGNSA. V dropped 2 bases and J dropped 6 bases, with 5 bases sitting between them.

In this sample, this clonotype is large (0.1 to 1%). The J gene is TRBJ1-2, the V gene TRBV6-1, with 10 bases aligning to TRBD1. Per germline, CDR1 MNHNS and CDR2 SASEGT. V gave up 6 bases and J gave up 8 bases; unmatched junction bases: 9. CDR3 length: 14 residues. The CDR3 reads CASSSRQGAWGYTF. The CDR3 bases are TGTGCCAGCAGCTCACGACAGGGGGCTTGGGGCTACACCTTC.

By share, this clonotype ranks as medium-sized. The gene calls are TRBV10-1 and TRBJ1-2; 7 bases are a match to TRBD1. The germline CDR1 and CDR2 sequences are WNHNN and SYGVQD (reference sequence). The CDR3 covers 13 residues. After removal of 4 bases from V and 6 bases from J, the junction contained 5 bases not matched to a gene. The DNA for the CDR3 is TGCGCCAGCAGTGGGCGGACAGGCCATGGCTACACCTTC. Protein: CASSGRTGHGYTF.